The rows below give T cell receptor beta chains drawn from one sample of a study of blood T cell repertoires in COVID-19. Repertoires were generated with immunoSEQ multiplex PCR, while TCRdb's copy carries only in-frame clones and drops some. The sample includes some 96,000 clones, more than 75% of them seen just once. Specimen: peripheral blood. The origin of the receptors is a middle-aged man with acute or convalescent COVID-19. Each CDR3 is given with its conserved first and last residue. Fields, in order: V gene, clone size, D gene, J gene, CDR3 DNA, CDR3 protein. The D gene is left open where the match is weak. Size is omitted from some rows. Given values are once, few, many or a class for expanded clones.

TRBV5-6,.,TRBD1,TRBJ1-2,TGTGCCAGCAGCTTGTACAGGGGTCTCAACTATGGCTACACCTTC,CASSLYRGLNYGYTF
TRBV18,few,.,TRBJ2-3,TGTGCCAGCTCACCAGGACTATCCGATACGCAGTATTTT,CASSPGLSDTQYF
TRBV10-2,.,TRBD1,TRBJ1-1,TGCGCCAGCAGTGAGTTTCGTGACAGGGTTTTTTACACTGAAGCTTTCTTT,CASSEFRDRVFYTEAFF
TRBV4-1,.,.,TRBJ2-1,TGCGCCAGCAGCCAAGTAACCCTAGTGGTCGACAATGAGCAGTTCTTC,CASSQVTLVVDNEQFF
TRBV11-3,.,TRBD2,TRBJ2-7,TGTGCCAGCAAAAACTCTACGGGAGGGTTTCTGTACTTC,CASKNSTGGFLYF
TRBV27,many,TRBD2,TRBJ2-7,TGTGCCAGCAATGACGTAGCGGGAGGGCCTCACGAGCAGTACTTC,CASNDVAGGPHEQYF
TRBV5-8,.,.,TRBJ1-2,TGTGCCAGCAGCTTGGAGAGCCGTGGCTACACCTTC,CASSLESRGYTF
TRBV3-1/TRBV3-2,.,TRBD1,TRBJ1-3,TGTGCCAGCAGCCTTAGGAGACAGGGGGCTGGAGGAAACACCATATATTTT,CASSLRRQGAGGNTIYF
TRBV7-9,once,.,TRBJ2-7,TGTGCCACCGACCAGGGGCGCGAGCAGTACTTC,CATDQGREQYF
TRBV4-1,.,.,TRBJ1-2,TGCGCCAGCAGCGAACAGGACCTATATGGCTACACCTTC,CASSEQDLYGYTF
TRBV21-1,.,.,TRBJ2-1,TGTGCCAGCAGCAAAGGTTTCCCAGGTGACCATGAGCAGTTCTTC,CASSKGFPGDHEQFF
TRBV2,.,TRBD1,TRBJ2-3,TGTGCCAGCAGTTTGCTACAGGGGTCAGATACGCAGTATTTT,CASSLLQGSDTQYF
TRBV27,.,.,TRBJ2-7,TGTGCCAGCAGTTTAAAGCGTAGCTACGAGCAGTACTTC,CASSLKRSYEQYF
TRBV3-1/TRBV3-2,.,TRBD2,TRBJ2-1,TGTGCCAGCAGCCCAGTAGCGGGACCCCAGTACAATGAGCAGTTCTTC,CASSPVAGPQYNEQFF
TRBV11-3,.,.,TRBJ2-7,TGTGCCAGCAGCTACGGGTCAAGGGAGCAGTACTTC,CASSYGSREQYF
TRBV5-1,.,.,TRBJ2-1,TGCGCCAGCAGCTTGGTGGGGACACCCTCCTACAATGAGCAGTTCTTC,CASSLVGTPSYNEQFF
TRBV3-1/TRBV3-2,.,.,TRBJ2-7,TGTGCCAGCAGCCAGAGGTACGAGCAGTACTTC,CASSQRYEQYF
TRBV21-1,few,.,TRBJ2-5,TGTGCCAGCAGCATCCGACAGGACGGAGAGACCCAGTACTTC,CASSIRQDGETQYF
TRBV13,.,.,TRBJ2-6,TGTGCCAGCAGCGAGGGACAACCCTCTGGGGCCAACGTCCTGACTTTC,CASSEGQPSGANVLTF
TRBV5-5,.,TRBD2,TRBJ2-3,TGTGCCAGCAGCTTGCTTGTAGCGGGAGTTACAGATACGCAGTATTTT,CASSLLVAGVTDTQYF
TRBV19,few,.,TRBJ1-1,TGTGCCAGTAGTAAATTGTCAGGGCGTGCTGAAGCTTTCTTT,CASSKLSGRAEAFF
TRBV11-3,.,TRBD2,TRBJ2-5,TGTGCCAGCAGCGTATACAGACTAGCGGTAGATCGGGAGACCCAGTACTTC,CASSVYRLAVDRETQYF
TRBV19,.,.,TRBJ1-1,TGTGCCAGTAGTTATGGGACACCCAACACTGAAGCTTTCTTT,CASSYGTPNTEAFF
TRBV2,.,.,TRBJ1-1,TGTGCCAGCAGTAGACAGGTGATGAACACTGAAGCTTTCTTT,CASSRQVMNTEAFF
TRBV2,.,.,TRBJ1-4,TGTGCCAGCAGTGAACGGGGGAGAGACTTCGAAAAACTGTTTTTT,CASSERGRDFEKLFF
TRBV9,.,TRBD1,TRBJ1-2,TGTGCCAGCAGCCGGGACAGGAGCTATGGCTACACCTTC,CASSRDRSYGYTF
TRBV30,.,.,TRBJ1-2,TGTGCCTGGACTCCACGACTCTATGGCTACACCTTC,CAWTPRLYGYTF
TRBV5-1,.,.,TRBJ1-1,TGCGCCAGCAGCCACGACAGCATGAACACTGAAGCTTTCTTT,CASSHDSMNTEAFF
TRBV6-4,.,TRBD2,TRBJ2-1,TGTGCCAGCAGTGTCGCCTTAGCGGGAAGGAAGAATGAGCAGTTCTTC,CASSVALAGRKNEQFF
TRBV18,.,.,TRBJ1-1,TGTGCCAGCTCACCAGGGGCGCAAGGGACTGAAGCTTTCTTT,CASSPGAQGTEAFF
TRBV12-3/TRBV12-4,.,TRBD2,TRBJ2-1,TGTGCCAGCAGTTTACGGGGGGGTGATATGTTCTTC,CASSLRGGDMFF
TRBV12-5,.,.,TRBJ2-1,TGTGCTAGTGGTTTGGTAAGGCTCGGAAACAGAATGGGCAATGAGCAGTTCTTC,CASGLVRLGNRMGNEQFF
TRBV2,once,TRBD1,TRBJ2-7,TGTGCCAGCAGTGGACAGGGGCTCTCCTACGAGCAGTACTTC,CASSGQGLSYEQYF
TRBV2,.,TRBD2,TRBJ2-2,TGTGCCAGCAGGGGGACTAGCGCGGACACCGGGGAGCTGTTTTTT,CASRGTSADTGELFF
TRBV20-1,.,.,TRBJ1-1,TGCAGTGCTAGTCGGGGGAGGAACACTGAAGCTTTCTTT,CSASRGRNTEAFF
TRBV29-1,.,.,TRBJ2-1,TGCAGCGTACGACAGGTGGGTTCCTACAATGAGCAGTTCTTC,CSVRQVGSYNEQFF
TRBV10-1,once,TRBD1,TRBJ2-7,TGCGCCAGCAGCGTTGGACAGGGGGTGCGCGAGCAGTACTTC,CASSVGQGVREQYF
TRBV3-1/TRBV3-2,.,.,TRBJ1-2,TGTGCCAGCAGCCTCGATTCAGGGTTATACTATGGCTACACCTTC,CASSLDSGLYYGYTF
TRBV2,.,.,TRBJ2-7,TGTGCCAGCAGTGACGTAGGGCGGGACTCCTACGAGCAGTACTTC,CASSDVGRDSYEQYF
TRBV24-1,.,.,TRBJ1-1,TGTGCCACCAGTGTCCCCCGGGGGGGGCTTAATTGGAACACTGAAGCTTTCTTT,CATSVPRGGLNWNTEAFF